Described below is a single T cell receptor (beta chain) sequence and its context. The table lists this clone with a few counts. Its antigen remains undetermined. Base qualities were left out, and no much larger clone turns up one base away. The data stem from a study of blood T cell repertoires in COVID-19 (dated by TCRdb to the early 2020s). Broadly, across the study: Samples covering the acute and convalescent phases of COVID-19 were provided by collaborators in the United States, Italy and Spain. The material from the prospective study consisted of cDNA or gDNA derived from T cells, B-cell-depleted T cells, or PBMCs. Subjects who had been exposed to COVID-19, were actively infected with it, or had recovered from it provided the deeply sampled blood TCRbeta repertoires that made up the dataset. Where available, HLA class I and class II types were taken from metadata supplied by the sample provider and were not determined by assay-based typing. Samples were obtained from the ongoing ImmuneRACE study (first 160 participants) and from roughly 1,300 subjects provided by 6 global collaborators. The repertoires were released in a freely available public database intended as a resource for research on the immune response to SARS-CoV-2. The sample metadata nearly always contained a de-identified subject ID, COVID-19 status, age in years and sex. On the study overall, not on this receptor specifically: Clinical and demographic metadata were provided uncurated, with the amount varying by source and participant.

From V the trimming removes 8 bases and from J it removes 6 bases, while the gene matches leave 11 bases of the junction unaccounted for. Counted from cysteine to phenylalanine, this CDR3 has 14 amino acids. The DNA shown is the 42-base CDR3, in frame from base 1. In the germline V gene, CDR1 corresponds to SNHLY and CDR2 to FYNNEI. A second Seattle source provided samples from volunteer blood donors who had recovered from COVID-19. Collaborating institutions collected whole blood in K2EDTA tubes following their own protocols. Collaborator samples were shipped for TCRbeta analysis as frozen whole blood, isolated PBMCs, or DNA extracted from either sample type. TCRbeta CDR3 regions were amplified from genomic DNA using the immunoSEQ Assay, a bias-controlled multiplex PCR. The authors' pipeline ran thus. The number of nucleated cells in each sample was estimated from the amplification of reference gene primers within the assay. To quantify the absolute abundance of each unique TCRbeta CDR3 rearrangement, sequence reads were collapsed and filtered. For each sample, productive Simpson clonality was calculated as the square root of Simpson's diversity index over productive rearrangements. TCRdb stores this immuneACCESS table with in-frame sequences only. Part of the clones is absent; in the studies checked, under half of the shortfall reflects unresolved V genes, and no reason is known for the rest. That table gives V, J and clone size, and the DNA gave D and trimming. This sample has roughly 220,000 clones in its table, and 86% of those were observed once. Over 2% of the sample is in the top ten clones.

This receptor was identified in a man aged 30-40 years who had recovered from COVID-19. The chain links TRBV2 with TRBJ1-2, with TRBD1 identical over 8 junction bases. Sequenced material: peripheral blood. The bases read TGTGCCAGCGCCCCGGTCCGGACAGGGAATGGCTACACCTTC. The translation is CASAPVRTGNGYTF.